A selection of T cell receptor beta chains follows, all from one sample in a study of blood T cell repertoires in COVID-19. Libraries were prepared by immunoSEQ multiplex PCR; TCRdb keeps only in-frame clonotypes and omits some of them. The sample carries hundreds of thousands of clones, about nine tenths recorded once. Material: peripheral blood. Source of these receptors: a man in his sixties who had recovered from COVID-19. Both conserved end residues are part of each CDR3. The order of the fields is clone size, D gene, V gene, J gene, CDR3 protein, CDR3 DNA. The D gene is left open where the match is weak. Size is omitted from some rows. Given values are once, few, many or a class for expanded clones.

.	.	TRBV10-2	TRBJ2-7	CASSEVSRDEQYF	TGCGCCAGCAGTGAGGTCTCAAGAGACGAGCAGTACTTC
.	.	TRBV6-1	TRBJ1-2	CASSDRGGRSEGYTF	TGTGCCAGCAGTGATCGGGGAGGGAGGTCGGAGGGCTACACCTTC
.	.	TRBV19	TRBJ1-5	CASSILGQFNQPQHF	TGTGCCAGTAGTATTTTAGGACAGTTCAATCAGCCCCAGCATTTT
.	TRBD1	TRBV14	TRBJ1-1	CASSQTGGKTEAFF	TGTGCCAGCAGCCAAACAGGGGGCAAGACTGAAGCTTTCTTT
.	TRBD2	TRBV6-6	TRBJ2-3	CASSYFGGDGDTQYF	TGTGCCAGCAGTTACTTTGGGGGGGACGGAGATACGCAGTATTTT
.	TRBD2	TRBV7-2	TRBJ2-1	CASSPKGTSGGTPYNEQFF	TGTGCCAGCAGCCCAAAAGGGACTAGCGGGGGGACTCCCTACAATGAGCAGTTCTTC
.	TRBD2	TRBV28	TRBJ2-7	CASSPPGLALYEQYF	TGTGCCAGCAGTCCGCCGGGACTAGCTTTGTACGAGCAGTACTTC
.	TRBD1	TRBV6-4	TRBJ2-2	CAGYRDRETGELFF	TGTGCCGGCTACCGGGACAGGGAAACCGGGGAGCTGTTTTTT
few	.	TRBV6-5	TRBJ2-2	CASSVAVPFTGELFF	TGTGCCAGCAGCGTGGCTGTCCCTTTCACCGGGGAGCTGTTTTTT
.	TRBD1	TRBV6-5	TRBJ2-2	CASSYSTGGNTGELFF	TGTGCCAGCAGTTACTCGACAGGGGGCAACACCGGGGAGCTGTTTTTT
.	TRBD1	TRBV6-5	TRBJ1-2	CASSFAGTGFGYTF	TGTGCCAGCAGTTTCGCCGGGACAGGGTTTGGCTACACCTTC
once	.	TRBV9	TRBJ2-7	CASSVAGGTYEQYF	TGTGCCAGCAGCGTAGCTGGCGGTACCTACGAGCAGTACTTC
.	.	TRBV7-9	TRBJ1-6	CASSSTGNSPLHF	TGTGCCAGCAGCTCCACAGGGAATTCACCCCTCCACTTT
.	TRBD2	TRBV7-2	TRBJ2-1	CASSPWTSGGASQIGEQFF	TGTGCCAGCAGCCCGTGGACTAGCGGGGGGGCCTCTCAAATAGGTGAGCAGTTCTTC
.	TRBD1	TRBV5-1	TRBJ2-3	CASSRGQGGDTQYF	TGCGCCAGCAGCAGGGGGCAAGGTGGGGATACGCAGTATTTT
.	TRBD1	TRBV2	TRBJ1-6	CASGRTGGVPSLHF	TGTGCCAGCGGACGGACAGGGGGCGTTCCCTCCCTCCACTTT
.	.	TRBV5-6	TRBJ2-1	CASSRTSNEQFF	TGTGCCAGCAGCCGAACTAGTAATGAGCAGTTCTTC
few	.	TRBV6-5	TRBJ2-3	CASRKDSPDGTQYF	TGTGCCAGCAGGAAGGACAGTCCAGACGGTACGCAGTATTTT
few	TRBD1	TRBV19	TRBJ2-1	CASSLRPGQGWRSEQFF	TGTGCCAGTAGTCTTCGACCGGGACAGGGATGGAGGAGTGAGCAGTTCTTC
.	TRBD1	TRBV2	TRBJ2-5	CASSGSGQGIGTQYF	TGTGCCAGCAGTGGTTCGGGACAGGGGATCGGGACCCAGTACTTC
.	TRBD1	TRBV6-1	TRBJ1-4	CASRRTGRIEKLFF	TGTGCCAGCAGGCGGACAGGGCGGATTGAAAAACTGTTTTTT
.	.	TRBV5-5	TRBJ1-2	CASSLGAGYNYGYTF	TGTGCCAGCAGCTTGGGGGCAGGATATAACTATGGCTACACCTTC
.	.	TRBV7-8	TRBJ2-2	CASSLDRRGRTGELFF	TGTGCCAGCAGCTTAGACAGGCGGGGCCGCACCGGGGAGCTGTTTTTT
.	.	TRBV27	TRBJ2-1	CASSFGYNEQFF	TGTGCCAGCAGTTTCGGCTACAATGAGCAGTTCTTC
.	TRBD1	TRBV5-1	TRBJ2-2	CASSPRWGTGNTGELFF	TGCGCCAGCAGCCCGAGGTGGGGGACAGGGAACACCGGGGAGCTGTTTTTT
.	TRBD1	TRBV5-6	TRBJ1-6	CASSLGTGSMISPLHF	TGTGCCAGCAGCTTGGGGACAGGGAGTATGATTTCACCCCTCCACTTT
once	TRBD1	TRBV20-1	TRBJ2-2	CSASKGAPSGGELFF	TGCAGTGCTAGTAAGGGGGCCCCTTCGGGCGGGGAGCTGTTTTTT
.	TRBD1	TRBV5-1	TRBJ1-2	CASSLGTGEGYTF	TGCGCCAGCAGCTTGGGGACAGGGGAAGGCTACACCTTC
.	.	TRBV2	TRBJ2-1	CASTTGQTNNEQFF	TGTGCCAGCACCACGGGACAAACCAACAATGAGCAGTTCTTC
.	TRBD2	TRBV5-1	TRBJ2-2	CASSWSREGTGELFF	TGCGCCAGCAGCTGGAGCAGGGAGGGCACCGGGGAGCTGTTTTTT
.	TRBD1	TRBV18	TRBJ2-2	CASSPFQGVNTGELFF	TGTGCCAGCTCACCATTTCAGGGGGTCAACACCGGGGAGCTGTTTTTT
.	.	TRBV6-5	TRBJ2-7	CASRDIDTLWEQYF	TGTGCCAGCCGGGACATAGACACATTATGGGAGCAGTACTTC
.	TRBD1	TRBV5-4	TRBJ1-2	CASSIPDRGIDGYTF	TGTGCCAGCAGCATCCCGGACAGGGGGATCGATGGCTACACCTTC
.	.	TRBV19	TRBJ1-3	CASRSGRSSGNTIYF	TGTGCCAGTAGAAGCGGACGGTCTAGTGGAAACACCATATATTTT
few	.	TRBV11-2	TRBJ1-2	CASSSSWLGGYTF	TGTGCCAGCAGTTCTTCTTGGTTGGGCGGCTACACCTTC
.	.	TRBV4-2	TRBJ1-5	CASSQEGDQPQHF	TGTGCCAGCAGCCAAGAAGGGGATCAGCCCCAGCATTTT
.	TRBD2	TRBV14	TRBJ2-1	CASSPMTSGSSYNEQFF	TGTGCCAGCAGCCCGATGACTAGCGGTAGCTCCTACAATGAGCAGTTCTTC
.	TRBD2	TRBV12-5	TRBJ2-3	CASGPRLAGGLWGTDTQYF	TGTGCTAGTGGTCCCCGACTAGCGGGGGGGCTGTGGGGCACAGATACGCAGTATTTT
once	TRBD1	TRBV7-8	TRBJ1-1	CASSPNRGTEAFF	TGTGCCAGCAGCCCAAACAGGGGCACTGAAGCTTTCTTT
.	.	TRBV5-1	TRBJ2-1	CASSLNRENEQFF	TGCGCCAGCAGCTTGAACAGGGAGAATGAGCAGTTCTTC
many	.	TRBV5-4	TRBJ1-6	CAAGGGYNSPLHF	TGTGCCGCGGGGGGGGGTTATAATTCACCCCTCCACTTT
.	TRBD1	TRBV24-1	TRBJ2-2	CATSDPGQGNTGELFF	TGTGCCACCAGTGATCCTGGACAGGGCAACACCGGGGAGCTGTTTTTT
.	TRBD1	TRBV5-1	TRBJ2-1	CASSLDAGGPHNEQFF	TGCGCCAGCAGCTTGGATGCAGGGGGCCCCCACAATGAGCAGTTCTTC
.	.	TRBV5-1	TRBJ2-3	CASSILADTQYF	TGCGCCAGCAGCATTCTAGCAGATACGCAGTATTTT
.	.	TRBV24-1	TRBJ1-1	CATSDPRTANTEAFF	TGTGCCACCAGTGACCCTAGGACAGCGAACACTGAAGCTTTCTTT
.	.	TRBV5-1	TRBJ2-3	CASSQTLSGGTTDTQYF	TGCGCCAGCAGCCAGACCCTGTCAGGGGGGACCACAGATACGCAGTATTTT
.	TRBD2	TRBV4-1	TRBJ2-2	CASSSWGAGGPYTGELFF	TGCGCCAGCAGTTCCTGGGGAGCGGGGGGGCCTTATACCGGGGAGCTGTTTTTT
.	.	TRBV10-2	TRBJ1-1	CASSLASGVSTEAFF	TGCGCCAGCAGTCTTGCGTCAGGGGTAAGCACTGAAGCTTTCTTT
once	.	TRBV9	TRBJ1-6	CASSASTTSYNSPLHF	TGTGCCAGCAGCGCATCCACGACAAGCTATAATTCACCCCTCCACTTT
.	.	TRBV24-1	TRBJ2-5	CATSAGGETQYF	TGTGCCACCAGTGCTGGGGGGGAGACCCAGTACTTC
.	.	TRBV14	TRBJ1-2	CASSHREGLGGYTF	TGTGCCAGCAGCCACAGGGAAGGTCTAGGAGGCTACACCTTC
.	.	TRBV5-1	TRBJ2-2	CASSEFAGSPGELFF	TGCGCCAGCAGCGAATTCGCAGGGTCCCCCGGGGAGCTGTTTTTT
.	.	TRBV3-1/TRBV3-2	TRBJ1-6	CASSQGPNSPLHF	TGTGCCAGCAGCCAGGGCCCCAATTCACCCCTCCACTTT
.	TRBD1	TRBV7-8	TRBJ1-6	CASSDRRTGQNSPLHF	TGTGCCAGCAGCGACCGACGGACAGGGCAGAATTCACCCCTCCACTTT
.	.	TRBV4-2	TRBJ1-6	CASSPSTHNSPLHF	TGTGCCAGCAGCCCGTCGACTCATAATTCACCCCTCCACTTT
once	.	TRBV5-1	TRBJ1-3	CASSLPGSGNTIYF	TGCGCCAGCAGCCTTCCGGGCTCTGGAAACACCATATATTTT
.	.	TRBV6-1	TRBJ2-7	CASSELLRGQYF	TGTGCCAGCAGTGAACTTTTAAGGGGGCAGTACTTC
.	TRBD1	TRBV4-1	TRBJ1-1	CASSPLGQGGTEAFF	TGCGCCAGCAGCCCACTGGGACAGGGGGGGACTGAAGCTTTCTTT
once	TRBD1	TRBV5-1	TRBJ2-6	CASKTGGAGANVLTF	TGCGCCAGCAAGACAGGGGGTGCTGGGGCCAACGTCCTGACTTTC